One sample yielded the 4 T cell receptor beta chains listed below, sequenced in a study of human CD8 memory T cell subsets. Preparation of the TCR beta libraries relied on UMI-labeled 5' RACE. TCRdb re-called the 5' RACE reads, yielding one record per CDR3 amino acid sequence without DNA. Listed are around 7,500 distinct CDR3 sequences; 21% falls within the top ten. Material: CD8+ T cells from PBMCs. Every receptor here comes from a human donor in good health.

According to its frequency, this clonotype is medium-sized (0.01 to 0.1%). The rearrangement joins TRBV20-1 to TRBJ1-1. Germline CDR1 is DFQATT and CDR2 is SNEGSKA (reference sequence). The CDR3 is 13 amino acids. CDR3 region: CSAEPDLNTEAFF.

This chain joins TRBV5-1 and TRBJ2-5; TCRdb reports TRBD1, a call that lacks DNA to check it against. Germline-derived CDR1 and CDR2 are SGHRS and YFSETQ. The CDR3 loop spans 15 amino acids. CDR3 amino acids: CASSYWDSNQETQYF.

The chain recombines TRBV20-1 with TRBJ2-7; TCRdb's assignment of TRBD2 cannot be checked, as there is no DNA. Germline lookup yields CDR1 DFQATT and CDR2 SNEGSKA (reference sequence). The CDR3 consists of 13 residues. The CDR3 region is CSARETRGHEQYF.

This clonotype is classed as medium-sized by frequency. V and J are TRBV9 and TRBJ1-1; TCRdb gives TRBD1 as the D gene, but with no DNA this cannot be confirmed. From germline, CDR1 is SGDLS and CDR2 YYNGEE. The CDR3 contains 15 residues. CDR3 residues: CASSEGTGSNTEAFF.